Listed here are 2 T cell receptor beta chains from one sample, sequenced in a study of cytomegalovirus exposure and HLA in healthy donors. PCR used 60 Vbeta primers and 13 Jbeta primers. The data were produced by immunoSEQ multiplex PCR, yet TCRdb's version contains in-frame clones alone and is incomplete. The data hold fewer than 200,000 clones, with roughly 87% observed a single time. Sample: PBMCs. These receptors were taken from a girl under three years old in good health and CMV-seronegative.

This clone has a handful of counts. The rearrangement uses TRBV4-1 and TRBJ2-5; 7 bases agree with TRBD1. The J call may be in error: the DNA end matches TRBJ2-7 better. The CDR3 contains 15 residues. Germline-derived CDR1 and CDR2 are MGHRA and YSYEKL. The CDR3 is CASSQNRDRIYEQYF. In nucleotides, the CDR3 is TGCGCCAGCAGCCAGAACCGGGACAGAATCTACGAGCAGTACTTC.

The chain employs TRBV7-9 and TRBJ1-4, with D possibly matching TRBD1 (5 bases). CDR1 is SEHNR and CDR2 is FQNEAQ in the germline V gene (reference sequence). The V and J ends lost 2 bases and 8 bases respectively, with 12 bases between them. The CDR3 extends over 14 amino acids. Here the CDR3 DNA reads TGTGCCAGCAGCTTACAGGGAAGAAACGAAAAACTGTTTTTT. Translated, it gives CASSLQGRNEKLFF.